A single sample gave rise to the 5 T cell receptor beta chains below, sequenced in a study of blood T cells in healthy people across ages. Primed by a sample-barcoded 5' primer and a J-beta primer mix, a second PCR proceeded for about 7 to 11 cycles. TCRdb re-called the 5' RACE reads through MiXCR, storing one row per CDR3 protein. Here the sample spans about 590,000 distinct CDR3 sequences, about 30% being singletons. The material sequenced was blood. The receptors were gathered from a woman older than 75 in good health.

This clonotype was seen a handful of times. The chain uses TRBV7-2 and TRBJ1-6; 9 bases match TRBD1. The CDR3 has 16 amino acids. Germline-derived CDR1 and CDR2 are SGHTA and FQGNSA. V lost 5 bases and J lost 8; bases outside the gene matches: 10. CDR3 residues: CASSGQGQPTDSPLHF. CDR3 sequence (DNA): TGTGCCAGCAGCGGACAGGGGCAGCCCACGGATTCACCCCTCCACTTT.

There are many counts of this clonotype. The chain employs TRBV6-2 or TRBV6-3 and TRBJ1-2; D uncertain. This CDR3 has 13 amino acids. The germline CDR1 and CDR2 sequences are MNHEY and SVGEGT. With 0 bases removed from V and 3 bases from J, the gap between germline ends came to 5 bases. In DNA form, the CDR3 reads TGTGCCAGCAGTTACTCGATCCACTATGGCTACACCTTC. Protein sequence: CASSYSIHYGYTF.

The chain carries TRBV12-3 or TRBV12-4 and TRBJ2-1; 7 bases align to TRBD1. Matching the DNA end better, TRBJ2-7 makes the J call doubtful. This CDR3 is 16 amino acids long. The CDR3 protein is CASRSREGGSYNEQYF. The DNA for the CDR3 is TGTGCCAGCAGGTCCAGGGAAGGGGGCTCCTACAATGAGCAGTACTTC.

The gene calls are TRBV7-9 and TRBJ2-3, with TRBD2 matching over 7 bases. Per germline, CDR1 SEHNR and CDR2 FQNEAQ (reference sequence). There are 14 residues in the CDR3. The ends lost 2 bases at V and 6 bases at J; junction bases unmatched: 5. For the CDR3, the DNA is TGTGCCAGCAGCTTACTACTAGCGCGGGATACGCAGTATTTT. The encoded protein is CASSLLLARDTQYF. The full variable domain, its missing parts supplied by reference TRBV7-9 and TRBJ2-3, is DTGVSQNPRHKITKRGQNVTFRCDPISEHNRLYWYRQTLGQGPEFLTYFQNEAQLEKSRLLSDRFSAERPKGSFSTLEIQRTEQGDSAMYLCASSLLLARDTQYFGPGTRLTVL.

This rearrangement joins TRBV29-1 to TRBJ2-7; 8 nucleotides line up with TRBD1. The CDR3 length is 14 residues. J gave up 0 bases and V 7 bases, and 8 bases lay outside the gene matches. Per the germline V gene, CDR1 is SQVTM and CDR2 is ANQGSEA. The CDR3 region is CSALGQGHSYEQYF. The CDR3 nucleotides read TGCAGCGCCCTAGGACAGGGCCACTCCTACGAGCAGTACTTC.